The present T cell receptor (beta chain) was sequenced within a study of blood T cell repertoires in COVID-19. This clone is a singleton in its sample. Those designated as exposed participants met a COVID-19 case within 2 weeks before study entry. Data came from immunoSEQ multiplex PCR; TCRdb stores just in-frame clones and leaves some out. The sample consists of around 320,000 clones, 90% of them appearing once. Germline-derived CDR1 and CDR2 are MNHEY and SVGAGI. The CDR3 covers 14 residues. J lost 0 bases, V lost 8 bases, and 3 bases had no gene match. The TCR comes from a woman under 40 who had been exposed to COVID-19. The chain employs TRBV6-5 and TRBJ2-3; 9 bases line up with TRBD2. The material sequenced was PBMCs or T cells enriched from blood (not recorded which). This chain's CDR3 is CASRLADSTDTQYF. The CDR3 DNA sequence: TGTGCCAGCCGACTAGCGGATAGCACAGATACGCAGTATTTT.